This T cell receptor (beta chain) comes out of a study of blood T cell repertoires in COVID-19 (dated by TCRdb to the early 2020s). Some background on the complete study: Samples covering the acute and convalescent phases of COVID-19 were provided by collaborators in the United States, Italy and Spain. The material from the prospective study consisted of cDNA or gDNA derived from T cells, B-cell-depleted T cells, or PBMCs. The dataset comprised deeply sampled blood TCRbeta repertoires from subjects exposed to, actively infected with, or recovered from COVID-19. The repertoires were made available in a free public database intended to serve as a resource for research on the immune response to SARS-CoV-2. The samples were drawn from two sources: the first 160 participants of the ongoing ImmuneRACE study, and 1,000 to 1,500 subjects contributed by 6 global collaborators. Sample metadata almost always included a de-identified subject ID, COVID-19 status, age in years and sex. HLA class I and class II types, where available, came from metadata supplied by the sample provider rather than from assay-based typing. What the work shows at the level of the full study, not this receptor alone: How much clinical and demographic metadata was included differed by source and by participant, and the metadata was provided uncurated.

Here V drops 7 bases and J drops 4 bases, and the junction holds 7 bases not matched to any gene. Via the germline V gene, CDR1 is MDHEN and CDR2 SYDVKM. Inclusive of the bounding cysteine and phenylalanine, the CDR3 is 14 residues long. The sequence is cut down to CDR3 DNA, 42 bases in frame from base 1. Details on this clone: Its antigen specificity is not known. Base qualities are missing; no much larger clone stands one base away.

Another Seattle source contributed samples from volunteer blood donors who had recovered from COVID-19. Collaborating institutions collected whole blood in K2EDTA tubes following their own protocols. For TCRbeta analysis, collaborator samples were shipped as frozen whole blood, as isolated PBMCs, or as DNA extracted from either sample type. The immunoSEQ Assay, a bias-controlled multiplex PCR, was used to amplify TCRbeta CDR3 regions from genomic DNA. The authors processed their data as follows. The number of nucleated cells in each sample was estimated by amplification of reference gene primers within the assay. To quantify the absolute abundance of each unique TCRbeta CDR3 rearrangement, sequence reads were collapsed and filtered. For each sample, productive Simpson clonality was calculated by taking the square root of Simpson's diversity index across productive rearrangements. The immuneACCESS repertoire file appears here via TCRdb, limited to in-frame rearrangements. These files lack a portion of the clones; in checked studies, under half of the deficit traces to unresolved V genes, and the cause of the others is not known. That table furnishes V, J and clone size, whereas the DNA furnished D and trimming. The sample table lists around 300,000 clones, about four fifths of them with a count of one. The ten largest clones capture over 8.5% of the sample.

The sequence was collected from a woman in her fifties or sixties who had recovered from COVID-19. The sample consisted of peripheral blood. The V and J genes are TRBV28 and TRBJ2-7; TRBD2 fits 10 bases in the junction. The nucleotide sequence is given as TGTGCCAGCAACCTAGCGGGAGTTGTTTACGAGCAGTACTTC. Its protein product is CASNLAGVVYEQYF.